The 23 T cell receptor beta chains given below trace back to one sample, sequenced in a study of graft-versus-host responses after intestinal transplantation. These receptors lack a known antigen. Profiling relied on immunoSEQ multiplex PCR, and the TCRdb table lists in-frame clones only, not all of them. The data show around 130,000 clones, roughly 92% seen once. The sequenced sample was unstimulated CD4+ T cells sorted from spleen or lymph node cells, obtained before intestinal transplant. These receptors came from a human donor who received an intestinal transplant.

The chain carries TRBV4-2 and TRBJ1-5, with D tentatively TRBD1 (5 bases). The CDR3 totals 15 residues. Germline CDR1 LGHNA, CDR2 YNFKEQ. Trimming cost V 0 bases and J 9 bases, with 15 bases left between them. CDR3 sequence (DNA): TGTGCCAGCAGCCAAGACTTGGGGGTACAACTGCCCCAGCATTTT. As protein: CASSQDLGVQLPQHF.

This sequence joins TRBV4-2 and TRBJ1-3; D gene uncertain. Germline V gene sequence: CDR1 LGHNA, CDR2 YNFKEQ. V gave up 5 bases and J gave up 0 bases, with 17 bases separating them. The CDR3 runs 17 residues. CDR3 protein: CASSMGRGPLSGNTIYF. The CDR3 DNA reads TGTGCCAGCAGCATGGGGAGAGGGCCCCTCTCTGGAAACACCATATATTTT.

This chain joins TRBV18 and TRBJ1-3, with D maybe TRBD1 (6 bases). Germline assignment: CDR1 KGHSH and CDR2 LQKENI. Deletions cut 4 bases from V and 3 bases from J, with 16 bases between. This CDR3 is 16 amino acids long. CDR3 nucleotides: TGTGCCAGCTCACTCAACGAGGGGGATTTTGGAAACACCATATATTTT. It specifies CASSLNEGDFGNTIYF.

The J gene is TRBJ2-1, the V gene TRBV7-9, with D possibly being TRBD1 (6 bases). CDR3 size: 13 residues. Germline V gene lookup returns CDR1 SEHNR and CDR2 FQNEAQ (reference sequence). The V and J ends lost 3 bases and 3 bases respectively, with 6 bases between them. CDR3 sequence (DNA): TGTGCCAGCAGCTTGGGACACTACAATGAGCAGTTCTTC. It encodes CASSLGHYNEQFF.

The rearrangement uses TRBV5-1 and TRBJ2-5; D might be TRBD2 (7 bases). The CDR3 has 14 residues. Trimming removed 6 bases from V and 4 bases from J, with 16 bases in between. Germline CDR1 SGHRS, CDR2 YFSETQ. The CDR3 DNA reads TGCGCCAGCACCCTAGGGGGGGGTCGAGAGACCCAGTACTTC. This encodes CASTLGGGRETQYF.

V and J are TRBV5-1 and TRBJ1-1; 7 nucleotides match TRBD1. The CDR3 has 11 residues. The J segment lost 5 bases and the V segment lost 7 bases, leaving 2 bases of the junction unmatched. Germline V lookup: CDR1 SGHRS, CDR2 YFSETQ. CDR3 DNA sequence: TGCGCCAGCGTGACAGGGACTGAAGCTTTCTTT. Translation: CASVTGTEAFF.

As DNA, the CDR3 is TGTGCCAGCAGCTCCCCCGGGGCTTCCGGGCAGTACTTC. Its protein is CASSSPGASGQYF. The V call is TRBV11-2, the J call TRBJ2-7; D assignment may be TRBD1 or TRBD2 (5 bases each). The CDR3 totals 13 residues. V was pared by 4 bases and J by 9 bases, with 16 bases between. Germline V gene sequence: CDR1 SGHAT, CDR2 FQNNGV.

CDR3 loop: CASSGGLAPVETQYF. CDR3 in DNA: TGTGCCAGCAGCGGGGGCTTGGCCCCTGTGGAGACCCAGTACTTC. The chain joins TRBV2 to TRBJ2-5, with D perhaps matching TRBD1 or TRBD2 (6 bases each). Trimming shortened V by 6 bases and J by 5 bases, and 19 bases separated the two germline ends. This CDR3 is built from 15 residues. Germline CDR1 is SNHLY and CDR2 is FYNNEI.

The chain combines TRBV6-1 with TRBJ1-5; 8 nucleotides match TRBD1. The CDR3 is 14 residues long. Germline V CDR1 and CDR2: MNHNS, SASEGT. V was clipped by 5 bases and J by 9 bases; unmatched bases: 9. CDR3 region: CASSFLDRARPQHF. For the CDR3, the DNA is TGTGCCAGCAGTTTTCTGGACAGGGCGAGGCCCCAGCATTTT.

The CDR3 coding sequence is TGTGCCAGCAGGGTCGACAGAACCTATGGCTACACCTTC. As protein: CASRVDRTYGYTF. The chain combines TRBV6-5 with TRBJ1-2, with TRBD1 as a possible D gene (5 bases). Germline CDR1 MNHEY, CDR2 SVGAGI. The CDR3 is 13 residues long. V was trimmed by 6 bases and J by 4 bases, leaving 12 bases between them.

V usage is TRBV6-6 and J usage is TRBJ1-5; D is uncertain. This CDR3 has 13 residues. V lost 6 bases, J lost 2 bases, and 8 bases lay in between. Per germline, CDR1 MNHNY and CDR2 SVGAGI (reference sequence). The CDR3 loop is CASSQVGNQPQHF. CDR3 nucleotide sequence: TGTGCCAGCAGCCAAGTGGGCAATCAGCCCCAGCATTTT.

V is TRBV11-2 and J is TRBJ2-1; 7 bases are a match to TRBD2. The CDR3 has 16 residues. The V and J ends lost 5 bases and 3 bases, in that order; junction bases with no gene match: 10. From germline, CDR1 is SGHAT and CDR2 FQNNGV. CDR3 loop: CASSGPLAEVYNEQFF. The CDR3 DNA sequence: TGTGCCAGCAGCGGTCCCCTAGCGGAAGTCTACAATGAGCAGTTCTTC.

As concerns this clone: The junction differs from germline at one of its ends, possibly a read error. The chain joins TRBV5-4 to TRBJ1-2; D gene unclear. The CDR3 contains 14 residues. The germline gives CDR1 SGHNT, CDR2 YYREEE (reference sequence). The CDR3 here is CASSLLGVNSVYAF. The CDR3 bases are TGTGCCAGCAGCTTGCTCGGGGTCAACTCGGTCTACGCCTTC.

The J gene is TRBJ1-1, the V gene TRBV18; D unresolved. This CDR3 contains 13 residues. Germline V gene data show CDR1 as KGHSH and CDR2 as LQKENI. The V and J ends lost 3 bases and 6 bases respectively, with 11 bases between them. The chain's CDR3 is CASSPANPAEAFF. For the CDR3, the DNA is TGTGCCAGCTCACCGGCTAACCCAGCTGAAGCTTTCTTT.

The chain couples TRBV7-9 to TRBJ2-7; 7 positions match TRBD2. The trim removed 2 bases at V and 5 bases at J, leaving 9 bases unmatched. Germline V gives CDR1 SEHNR, CDR2 FQNEAQ (reference sequence). The CDR3 extends over 15 amino acids. CDR3 protein: CASSLWGGTSDEQYF. DNA of the CDR3: TGTGCCAGCAGCTTATGGGGGGGGACCTCGGACGAGCAGTACTTC.

DNA for the CDR3: TGTGCCAGCAGCCCGCGGGCCGGGACTAGCGATCAGACCCAGTACTTC. The encoded protein is CASSPRAGTSDQTQYF. V is TRBV7-2 and J is TRBJ2-5; 10 bases are shared with TRBD2. CDR3 length: 16 amino acids. Trimming took 5 bases from V and 6 from J; bases not matched to a gene: 12. The germline V gene has CDR1 SGHTA and CDR2 FQGNSA.

The CDR3 coding sequence is TGTGCCGCCGATAGAGCCAAAAACATTCAGTACTTC. Amino acids: CAADRAKNIQYF. This rearrangement joins TRBV21-1 to TRBJ2-4; the table calls TRBD2, which could not be checked here. TRBV21-1 is recorded as a pseudogene. The CDR3 covers 12 residues.

The V and J genes are TRBV27 and TRBJ2-4; 7 nucleotides agree with TRBD1. V shed 4 bases, J shed 1 base, and the junction held 10 bases outside the gene matches. CDR3 length equals 17 residues. Germline CDR1 MNHEY, CDR2 SMNVEV (reference sequence). The CDR3 region is CASSSRGRGLAKNIQYF. The CDR3 DNA reads as TGTGCCAGCAGTTCGAGGGGCAGGGGGTTGGCCAAAAACATTCAGTACTTC.

The chain uses TRBV19 and TRBJ1-2; D is undetermined. The V end lost 5 bases, the J end lost 4 bases, and 14 bases lay between the germline ends. In germline, CDR1 is LNHDA, CDR2 SQIVND (reference sequence). The CDR3 consists of 14 residues. For the CDR3, the DNA is TGTGCCAGTAGTCCGGCAGTAAAAAGCTATGGCTACACCTTC. This codes for CASSPAVKSYGYTF.

This chain connects TRBV5-8 to TRBJ1-4; the D gene is possibly TRBD1 (5 bases). Germline V gene data show CDR1 as SGHTS and CDR2 as YDEGEE. This CDR3 is built from 13 residues. Trimming left V 4 bases short and J 10 bases short, with 14 bases between. As DNA, the CDR3 is TGTGCCAGCAGCATCCCAGGGTACCGAAAACTGTTTTTT. Protein: CASSIPGYRKLFF.

The chain links TRBV9 to TRBJ2-1; 9 nucleotides align to TRBD2. The V segment lost 4 bases and the J segment 7 bases; nucleotides outside the gene matches: 9. This CDR3 has 15 residues. CDR1 SGDLS and CDR2 YYNGEE come from the germline V gene. The CDR3 bases are TGTGCCAGCAGCCGCGGGGGGGTATATAGTAATGAGCAGTTCTTC. Amino acids: CASSRGGVYSNEQFF.

Only one count was recorded for this clone. The V and J genes are TRBV5-1 and TRBJ2-3; tentatively, D is TRBD2 (7 bases). Germline CDR1 is SGHRS and CDR2 is YFSETQ. V lost 1 base and J 4 bases, leaving 19 bases between the germline ends. This CDR3 spans 17 amino acids. The CDR3 region is CASSLQGGGINADTQYF. For the CDR3, the DNA is TGCGCCAGCAGCTTGCAAGGGGGGGGGATCAATGCAGATACGCAGTATTTT.

This rearrangement joins TRBV5-1 to TRBJ1-2, with a weak D call TRBD1 (5 bases). Looked up from germline, CDR1 is SGHRS and CDR2 is YFSETQ. V was pared by 1 base and J by 3 bases, with 13 bases between. CDR3 length equals 15 residues. The chain's CDR3 is CASSLRPGRDYGYTF. In nucleotides, the CDR3 is TGCGCCAGCAGCTTGAGGCCAGGGAGAGACTATGGCTACACCTTC.